This T cell receptor (beta chain) derives from a study of blood T cell repertoires in COVID-19. Overall study context: Samples representing acute and convalescent COVID-19 were sourced from the United States, Italy and Spain. In each case, the material was cDNA or gDNA derived from T cells, B-cell-depleted T cells, or PBMCs.

V lost 2 bases and J 2 bases, leaving 9 bases between the germline ends. The CDR3 contains 14 residues. Germline CDR1 SEHNR, CDR2 FQNEAQ (reference sequence). This clone has a single count. Original data processing: Estimation of nucleated cell counts relied on the amplification of reference gene primers. Using immunoSEQ multiplex PCR, the repertoire was profiled, and TCRdb retains in-frame clones only, with some absent. The DNA was the basis for D and trimming; V, J and clone size are from that table. The repertoire holds hundreds of thousands of clones, with 83% as singletons. The chain carries TRBV7-9 and TRBJ1-1; D is ambiguous. Sequencing input: peripheral blood. The receptor comes from an older woman with active or convalescent COVID-19. The CDR3 coding sequence is TGTGCCAGCAGCTTACGAGAAGTCAACACTGAAGCTTTCTTT. It codes for CASSLREVNTEAFF.